This T cell receptor (beta chain) was recorded in a study of neoadjuvant anti-PD-1 for oral cavity cancer (dated by TCRdb to the early 2020s). Notes on the research overall: Before curative-intent surgical resection, most patients were given three to four biweekly doses of nivolumab at 3 mg/kg. Patients without progression received a fourth nivolumab dose around day 43 and underwent definitive surgical resection on days 50-56. Responders were defined as patients with complete response, partial response or stable disease by RECIST 1.1; non-responders were defined as patients with progression. The parent correlative cohort included roughly 13 patients, with a roughly 34% response rate.

Survey sequencing of tumors used two replicates per sample, and the tumor libraries mostly started from 4.5 to 6 ug of input genomic DNA. TCRbeta libraries were prepared with the immunoSEQ hsTCRbeta kit according to the manufacturer's instructions. An Illumina NovaSeq 6000 S4 flow cell was used to sequence the final libraries, which had first been combined to 3 nM. As for the original processing: The immunoSEQ Analyzer was used for raw data preprocessing and quality control. The analysis was limited to productive rearrangements, and each clonotype was defined by a unique CDR3 amino acid sequence. Using the R package tcR, the researchers computed the Gini-Simpson index as their estimate of repertoire clonality. Student's t test was used to compare Gini indices, while Pearson correlation assessed associations with tumor size change. TCRdb limited this immuneACCESS table to in-frame rearrangements with V and J called. A share of clones is missing; checked studies link under half to unresolved V genes, and the rest is unexplained. That table is the source of V, J and clone size, and D and trimming were worked out from the DNA. The sample includes more than 12,000 clones, with roughly two fifths observed a single time. The top ten clones comprise around two fifths of the sample.

V lost 0 bases and J lost 2 bases, and the count of bases not matched to a germline gene is 8. The CDR3 runs 17 amino acids, cysteine and phenylalanine included. This entry keeps only the CDR3 DNA: 51 bases, framed from base 1. CDR1 SGHVS and CDR2 FNYEAQ were looked up in the germline V gene. The sample's time point label is to be understood as: after neoadjuvant nivolumab, at surgical resection. Patients had been newly diagnosed with stage II-IVA oral cavity squamous cell carcinoma, and no prior systemic or radiation treatment had been given to the patients. The cohort consisted of patients with HPV-negative, locally advanced oral cavity squamous cell carcinoma. The samples were drawn from a longitudinal correlative study tied to a single-arm phase II trial testing neoadjuvant nivolumab in oral cavity squamous cell carcinoma. Subject-matched pre- and post-treatment PBMCs and tumors from three responders and three non-responders underwent genomic DNA-based TCRbeta sequencing. The Maxwell RSC DNA from Tissue kit was used to isolate genomic DNA from tumor tissue.

Overall study outcomes, separate from this receptor: Greater tumor shrinkage correlated with larger post-treatment sizes of preexisting intratumoral clones, which suggests that expansion of preexisting clones contributed to response. Only a few patients per response group were included in the TCR analyses, and larger cohorts for validation were called for by the authors. Higher pretreatment blood Treg/Th17 ratios correlated with higher pretreatment blood TCRbeta clonality and lower post-treatment tumor TCRbeta clonality.

A note on this clone: Its recognized antigen is unknown. Base quality data are lacking; no much larger clone is found one base away.

The chain employs TRBV7-6 and TRBJ2-3, and TRBD1 matches 7 of the central bases. The source is a person aged 40 to 85 with oral cavity squamous cell carcinoma. The material was tumor tissue, obtained after nivolumab (anti-PD-1) treatment. The CDR3 loop reads CASSLAPTGNPTDTQYF. The nucleotide sequence reads TGTGCCAGCAGCTTAGCGCCGACAGGGAATCCCACAGATACGCAGTATTTT.